This T cell receptor (beta chain) came from a study of OX40 agonist ivuxolimab in advanced cancers. Overall study: Ivuxolimab doses were 0.01, 0.1, 0.3, 1.5, 3 or 10 mg/kg every 2 weeks. Patients in dose escalation had liver, melanoma, kidney or head and neck cancers. Three patients showed partial responses: one hepatocellular carcinoma and two cutaneous melanoma cases. General observations from the study: At 0.1 to 3.0 mg/kg, CD4+ and CD8+ blood T cells expanded clonally by week 6.

Trimming cost V 5 bases and J 1 base; bases outside gene matches: 5. There are 15 residues in the CDR3. Per germline, CDR1 ENHRY and CDR2 SYGVKD. Note on this clone: Its matching antigen is unknown.

Assay: immunoSEQ multiplex PCR; the TCRdb copy retains only in-frame clones and omits some. This table has 60,000 to 65,000 clones, 91% appearing once. This receptor was identified in an adult with an advanced solid tumor such as melanoma, head and neck, liver or kidney cancer. The starting material was CD4+ or CD8+ T cells sorted from blood, obtained in a trial of the OX40 agonist ivuxolimab. The chain joins TRBV10-3 to TRBJ2-7, with 10 bases identical to TRBD2. The CDR3 is CAISNIAGGSYEQYF. DNA of the CDR3: TGTGCCATCAGTAACATAGCGGGAGGTTCCTACGAGCAGTACTTC.